The next 29 T cell receptor beta chains were all read from a single sample in a study of T cells in Graves' hyperthyroidism and ophthalmopathy (dated by TCRdb to about 2019). The method was multiplex PCR. The instrument given in TCRdb is Illumina HiSeq 2000. The TCR beta CDR3 regions were amplified from RNA transcripts. For the first round of RT-PCR on the TCR CDR3, the HTBI primer set was used together with the Qiagen OneStep RT-PCR kit. The raw public data were reprocessed by TCRdb itself: fastp quality trimming at Q25, MiXCR clonotype calling, in-frame beta chains only. Every entry covers one CDR3 protein and lists the most common genes and DNA from its rows. A total of about 380,000 distinct CDR3 sequences appear in this sample, approximately 18% of them only once. The ten largest clones represent 35% to 45% of the sample. The sample taken for sequencing was blood. The source of these receptors is a man aged 18 to 29 with Graves' ophthalmopathy.

This clonotype was counted at least ten times. V and J are TRBV3-1 and TRBJ1-6; D gene unclear. CDR1 LGHDT and CDR2 YNNKEL come from the germline V gene (reference sequence). CDR3 length: 16 residues. The V gene lost 0 bases and the J gene lost 9 bases, with 15 bases spanning the gap. CDR3 DNA sequence: TGTGCCAGCAGCCAAGAATTGGGAGGGATGGGTTCACCCCTCCACTTT. This codes for CASSQELGGMGSPLHF.

V gene TRBV6-1 combines with J gene TRBJ1-5; 8 bases are a match to TRBD1. Germline CDR1 and CDR2: MNHNS and SASEGT. This CDR3 comprises 15 residues. After removal of 11 bases from V and 0 bases from J, the junction contained 9 bases not matched to a gene. The DNA of the CDR3 is TGTGCCGGTCGGACAGGGAGCTATAGCAATCAGCCCCAGCATTTT. It encodes CAGRTGSYSNQPQHF.

CDR3 DNA: TGCGCCACCCGTAACGCGGCTAATGAAAAACTGTTTTTT. As protein: CATRNAANEKLFF. V usage is TRBV10-2 and J usage is TRBJ1-4; D remains unclear. Germline-derived CDR1 and CDR2 are WSHSY and SAAADI. The V and J ends lost 10 bases and 3 bases respectively, with 12 bases between them. This CDR3 contains 13 residues.

This clonotype was counted at least ten times. The rearrangement links TRBV11-3 to TRBJ2-3; perhaps TRBD2 as D (5 bases). Germline CDR1 and CDR2: SGHNT and YENEEA. Between the trimmed V and J ends, which lost 2 bases and 5 bases, there was a span of 8 bases. The CDR3 contains 13 residues. The CDR3 is CASSLLGEDTQYF. As DNA, the CDR3 is TGTGCCAGCAGCTTACTGGGAGAAGATACGCAGTATTTT.

Concerning this clonotype: This may arise from a read error, as a much more abundant clone is one base away. The chain is built from TRBV24-1 and TRBJ2-5, with D uncertain. The length of the CDR3 is 15 residues. Looked up from germline, CDR1 is KGHDR and CDR2 is SFDVKD. The germline V and J ends were trimmed by 5 bases and 1 base, with 13 bases remaining between them. CDR3 residues: CATSGADLLQETQYF. The CDR3 DNA reads TGTGCCACCAGTGGGGCAGACCTTCTCCAAGAGACCCAGTACTTC.

This clonotype was seen a few times. One end of the junction varies from germline; a read error may be responsible. The V gene is TRBV6-1, the J gene TRBJ1-5; D not certain. Germline V gene data show CDR1 as MNHNS and CDR2 as SASEGT. The CDR3 consists of 13 residues. CDR3 protein: CASRAFSNRPQHF. For the CDR3, the DNA is TGTGCCAGCAGGGCGTTTAGCAATCGGCCCCAGCATTTT.

This clonotype was recorded at least ten times. The rearrangement links TRBV13 to TRBJ2-5; D not resolved. This CDR3 comprises 13 residues. Trimming pared 5 bases from V and 13 bases from J, leaving 20 bases between. The germline V gene has CDR1 PRHDT and CDR2 FYEKMQ (reference sequence). CDR3 nucleotides: TGTGCCAGCAGCCCGCCGGCGGCTAGAGAGAGGTACTTC. It codes for CASSPPAARERYF.

The chain employs TRBV10-3 and TRBJ2-5, with 12 bases aligning to TRBD2. J was trimmed by 5 bases and V by 3 bases; bases with no gene match: 4. The germline CDR1 and CDR2 sequences are ENHRY and SYGVKD. This CDR3 has 15 residues. The CDR3 DNA is TGTGCCATCAGTGAAAGACTAGCGGGGGAGGAGACCCAGTACTTC. It specifies CAISERLAGEETQYF.

This clonotype was found a few times. The chain has TRBV12-5 and TRBJ1-2; TRBD1 matches at 8 bases. V gave up 6 bases and J gave up 5 bases; unmatched junction bases: 8. The CDR3 has 14 amino acids. The germline gives CDR1 LGHNT, CDR2 FRNRAP. The CDR3 protein is CASGPGQGYYGYTF. The DNA for the CDR3 is TGTGCTAGTGGCCCTGGACAGGGTTATTATGGCTACACCTTC.

This clonotype was counted once. A read error may be the cause here, since a much bigger clone is one base away. The rearrangement links TRBV20-1 to TRBJ2-3, with 13 bases matching TRBD2. The CDR3 totals 14 residues. Germline values: CDR1 DFQATT, CDR2 SNEGSKA (reference sequence). J lost 1 base, V lost 5 bases, and 0 bases had no gene match. This chain's CDR3 is CSAGLAGGTDTQYF. The CDR3 DNA follows: TGCAGTGCTGGACTAGCGGGGGGCACAGATACGCAGTATTTT.

This clonotype has just a few counts. The chain combines TRBV3-1 with TRBJ2-3, with no clear D. Germline CDR1 is LGHDT and CDR2 is YNNKEL (reference sequence). The CDR3 has 13 amino acids. Trimming stripped 2 bases from V and 4 bases from J, with 7 bases between. CDR3 loop: CASSQFVADTQYF. CDR3 in DNA: TGTGCCAGCAGCCAATTCGTCGCAGATACGCAGTATTTT.

The rearrangement uses TRBV7-9 and TRBJ2-7, with TRBD2 as a possible D gene (5 bases). V shed 5 bases and J shed 1 base, with 9 bases lying between them. Germline CDR1 SEHNR, CDR2 FQNEAQ (reference sequence). This CDR3 region has 13 residues. The CDR3 sequence: CASSPDWSYEQYF. CDR3 nucleotides: TGTGCCAGCAGCCCGGACTGGTCCTACGAGCAGTACTTC.

The sample holds many counts of this clonotype. This sequence joins TRBV28 and TRBJ1-5; D is perhaps TRBD1 (5 bases). This CDR3 comprises 13 residues. CDR1 and CDR2 (germline): MDHEN, SYDVKM. V lost 6 bases and J 15 bases, leaving 21 bases between the germline ends. CDR3 region: CASSTGPQPALHF. DNA of the CDR3: TGTGCCAGCAGCACGGGACCCCAGCCGGCGTTGCATTTT.

At least ten counts were recorded for this clonotype. The V gene is TRBV19, the J gene TRBJ1-1, with unresolved D. This CDR3 contains 13 residues. The germline V gene has CDR1 LNHDA and CDR2 SQIVND (reference sequence). The ends were cut back, 3 bases at V and 0 bases at J, with 5 bases in the middle. The CDR3 coding sequence is TGTGCCAGTAGTATTTACCTGAACACTGAAGCTTTCTTT. Translating gives CASSIYLNTEAFF.

The chain carries TRBV18 and TRBJ2-2; D unclear. Per germline, CDR1 KGHSH and CDR2 LQKENI. With 3 bases removed from V and 0 bases from J, the gap between germline ends came to 11 bases. The CDR3 covers 16 residues. The CDR3 DNA reads as TGTGCCAGCTCACCCCTTGAGGCCTCGAACACCGGGGAGCTGTTTTTT. This encodes CASSPLEASNTGELFF.

This clonotype was seen repeatedly, ten times or more. The J gene is TRBJ1-1, the V gene TRBV27, with D possibly being TRBD1 (5 bases). The CDR3 is made up of 14 amino acids. V shed 7 bases and J shed 4 bases, with 16 bases lying between them. CDR1 is MNHEY and CDR2 is SMNVEV in the germline V gene (reference sequence). The CDR3: CASIGGGGSTEAFF. For the CDR3, the DNA is TGTGCCAGCATTGGGGGGGGTGGGAGCACTGAAGCTTTCTTT.

In its sample, this clonotype was seen many times. The chain carries TRBV7-9 and TRBJ1-5, with D perhaps TRBD1 (5 bases). Germline V CDR1 and CDR2: SEHNR, FQNEAQ (reference sequence). CDR3 length: 16 residues. Trimming shortened V by 4 bases and J by 0 bases, and 13 bases separated the two germline ends. As DNA, the CDR3 is TGTGCCAGCAGCTCGGGACCGGGTCATAGCAATCAGCCCCAGCATTTT. It codes for CASSSGPGHSNQPQHF.

The table lists this clonotype with many counts. This chain links TRBV7-9 with TRBJ2-5, with 9 bases fitting TRBD2. The CDR3 length is 13 residues. V was pared by 3 bases and J by 4 bases, with 0 bases of the junction left unmatched. The V gene's germline CDR1 is SEHNR and CDR2 FQNEAQ (reference sequence). The CDR3 spells CASSLREGETQYF. In DNA, the CDR3 is TGTGCCAGCAGCTTGCGGGAGGGAGAGACCCAGTACTTC.

The chain links TRBV6-2 or TRBV6-3 to TRBJ2-2; D might be TRBD2 (5 bases). V dropped 7 bases and J dropped 7 bases, with 16 bases sitting between them. The CDR3 has 14 residues. CDR1 is MNHEY, CDR2 SVGEGT, per germline. The CDR3 spells CASNRRTRDGELFF. CDR3 DNA sequence: TGTGCCAGCAACCGGAGGACCCGGGACGGGGAGCTGTTTTTT.

This clonotype has ten or more counts. V usage is TRBV6-1 and J usage is TRBJ2-1; D gene uncertain. The length of the CDR3 is 14 residues. Germline V lookup: CDR1 MNHNS, CDR2 SASEGT. Trimming cost V 0 bases and J 5 bases, with 8 bases left between them. CDR3 sequence: CASSEAVSDNEQFF. The CDR3 bases are TGTGCCAGCAGTGAAGCGGTGTCAGACAATGAGCAGTTCTTC.

This clonotype was counted many times. The V gene is TRBV5-6, the J gene TRBJ2-7, with D unresolved. V lost 3 bases and J lost 4, with 11 bases in between. CDR1 and CDR2 from the germline V gene are SGHDT and YYEEEE. This CDR3 has 13 amino acids. CDR3 residues: CASSWAGVYEQYF. The CDR3 nucleotides read TGTGCCAGCAGCTGGGCAGGTGTTTACGAGCAGTACTTC.

This clonotype was seen a handful of times. The chain has TRBV5-1 and TRBJ2-1; D unclear. The CDR3 runs 13 residues. Germline CDR1 SGHRS, CDR2 YFSETQ. Trimming took off 4 bases at V and 10 bases at J, with 15 bases between the two ends. This chain's CDR3 is CASSPRVLGEQFF. In DNA form, the CDR3 reads TGCGCCAGCAGCCCCCGCGTTCTTGGGGAGCAGTTCTTC.

In its sample, this clonotype was seen a few times. The chain employs TRBV13 and TRBJ2-7; TRBD1 aligns across 8 bases. The CDR3 sequence is 15 residues long. Germline CDR1 reads PRHDT; CDR2 reads FYEKMQ (reference sequence). Germline trimming cut 8 bases from V and 3 bases from J; bases unmatched to any gene: 12. CDR3 amino acids: CASAPQATGDYEQYF. Written as DNA, the CDR3 is TGTGCCAGCGCCCCCCAAGCGACAGGGGACTACGAGCAGTACTTC.

This clonotype was recorded at least ten times. Its ends do not fully match the called genes, so a read error is possible. The chain is built from TRBV7-7 and TRBJ2-1; the match to TRBD2 covers 10 bases. CDR1 and CDR2 from the germline V gene are SSHAT and FNYEAQ (reference sequence). This CDR3 has 13 amino acids. This CDR3 reads CASSGGGPREQFF. CDR3 nucleotide sequence: TGTGCTAGCAGCGGGGGGGGACCGCGGGAGCAGTTCTTC.

The table lists this clonotype with many counts. The V gene is TRBV20-1, the J gene TRBJ1-1; no clear D. The CDR3 covers 13 residues. Per germline, CDR1 DFQATT and CDR2 SNEGSKA (reference sequence). V dropped 1 base and J dropped 5 bases, with 11 bases sitting between them. CDR3 residues: CSARVAGGTEAFF. CDR3 nucleotide sequence: TGCAGTGCTAGAGTCGCCGGAGGGACTGAAGCTTTCTTT.

This clonotype was detected only a few times. The V call is TRBV20-1, the J call TRBJ1-2; D possibly corresponds to TRBD1 (5 bases). Trimming left V 5 bases short and J 4 bases short, with 17 bases between. The germline V gene has CDR1 DFQATT and CDR2 SNEGSKA (reference sequence). This CDR3 comprises 14 residues. The CDR3 sequence: CSAPSTAPIYGYTF. The CDR3, as DNA: TGCAGTGCTCCCTCGACAGCGCCAATCTATGGCTACACCTTC.

Many counts were recorded for this clonotype. The chain has TRBV20-1 and TRBJ1-1; D is ambiguous. The germline V gene has CDR1 DFQATT and CDR2 SNEGSKA (reference sequence). V shed 7 bases and J shed 0 bases, with 15 bases lying between them. The CDR3 contains 14 residues. The CDR3 is CSVLSWGVNTEAFF. DNA for the CDR3: TGCAGTGTCCTCTCTTGGGGAGTGAACACTGAAGCTTTCTTT.

This clonotype was seen ten or more times. The J gene is TRBJ2-7, the V gene TRBV13; D may be TRBD1 or TRBD2 (5 bases each). This CDR3 comprises 15 residues. The germline V gene has CDR1 PRHDT and CDR2 FYEKMQ (reference sequence). With 4 bases removed from V and 4 bases from J, the gap between germline ends came to 17 bases. This CDR3 is CASSSRPAGAYEQYF. The CDR3 DNA sequence: TGTGCCAGCAGCTCGCGACCGGCCGGGGCGTACGAGCAGTACTTC.

This clonotype was detected only a few times. Just one base apart from a much larger clone, this may be a read error. The rearrangement uses TRBV5-1 and TRBJ1-6, with D possibly being TRBD1 (6 bases). The CDR3 consists of 13 residues. From germline, CDR1 is SGHRS and CDR2 YFSETQ. The CDR3 protein is CASSTGIGSPPHF. The CDR3 coding sequence is TGCGCCAGCAGTACAGGGATAGGGTCACCCCCCCACTTT.